This T cell receptor beta chain appears in the sequencing data of a study of T cell repertoires in cytomegalovirus infection. Whole-study context: Public TCR beta signatures were indicative of both CMV infection and a matching HLA type.

A remark on this clonotype: The antigen remains unidentified.

TCRdb reprocessed the reads via MiXCR and lists one record per CDR3 protein. The profile shows about 570,000 distinct CDR3 sequences, around two fifths of them singletons. CDR1 and CDR2 from the germline V gene are SGHVS and FQNEAQ. CDR3 length: 15 amino acids. V was cut by 1 base and J by 3 bases, with 13 bases left in between. The TCR comes from a human donor in good health (CMV status not recorded). Some clones in this sample may be carry-over from other donors' samples. This rearrangement joins TRBV7-8 to TRBJ2-7; either TRBD1 or TRBD2 may fit D (6 bases each). The sample in question was cultured PBMCs, obtained from culture after CMV antigen stimulation. The CDR3 is CASSLVGGLGYEQYF. CDR3 DNA sequence: TGTGCCAGCAGCTTAGTGGGGGGCTTGGGCTACGAGCAGTACTTC.